The rows below give T cell receptor beta chains drawn from one sample of a study of PD-L1 blockade in urothelial cancer. Libraries were prepared by immunoSEQ multiplex PCR; TCRdb keeps only in-frame clonotypes and omits some of them. The data show 31,000 or so clones, around 89% seen once. This specimen consisted of PBMCs, obtained around atezolizumab (anti-PD-L1) treatment. These receptors were taken from an elderly man with urothelial cancer. Both conserved end residues are part of each CDR3. Fields, in order: J gene, D gene, V gene, clone size, CDR3 protein, CDR3 DNA. D genes are given only for firm matches. Where a row states a size, it is once, few, many or the class of an expanded clone; other rows omit it.

TRBJ2-7 | TRBD1 | TRBV5-1 | NA | CASSWDSWSSYEQYF | TGCGCCAGCAGCTGGGACAGTTGGAGCTCCTACGAGCAGTACTTC
TRBJ2-2 | NA | TRBV7-6 | NA | CASSLNFAGELFF | TGTGCCAGCAGCTTAAACTTCGCCGGGGAGCTGTTTTTT
TRBJ2-3 | NA | TRBV14 | NA | CASSQEVVSGEQYF | TGTGCCAGCAGCCAAGAGGTGGTCTCTGGAGAGCAGTATTTT
TRBJ2-7 | TRBD1 | TRBV11-2 | NA | CASSLVMGQASGEQYF | TGTGCCAGCAGCTTAGTTATGGGACAGGCAAGCGGAGAGCAGTACTTC
TRBJ2-7 | NA | TRBV5-6 | NA | CASSSGFYEQYF | TGTGCCAGCAGCTCAGGATTTTACGAGCAGTACTTC
TRBJ2-7 | TRBD1 | TRBV18 | NA | CASSFVGDRSYEQYF | TGTGCCAGCTCATTCGTTGGGGACAGATCCTACGAGCAGTACTTC
TRBJ1-3 | NA | TRBV11-2 | NA | CASSLGANFGNTIYF | TGTGCCAGCAGCTTGGGGGCAAACTTTGGAAACACCATATATTTT
TRBJ1-3 | TRBD1 | TRBV19 | few | CASFRQGSGNTIYF | TGTGCCAGCTTCCGACAGGGCAGCGGAAACACCATATATTTT
TRBJ1-1 | NA | TRBV30 | NA | CIVSRNTEAFF | TGTATCGTATCCAGAAACACTGAAGCTTTCTTT
TRBJ2-1 | NA | TRBV27 | NA | CASSSYWSSYNEQFF | TGTGCCAGCAGTTCCTACTGGAGCTCCTACAATGAGCAGTTCTTC
TRBJ1-5 | NA | TRBV10-3 | once | CAISPTGNQPQHF | TGTGCCATCAGTCCTACGGGCAATCAGCCCCAGCATTTT
TRBJ1-1 | TRBD1 | TRBV15 | NA | CATSSPDRGFKEAFF | TGTGCCACCAGCAGTCCGGACAGGGGATTTAAGGAAGCTTTCTTT
TRBJ2-1 | NA | TRBV6-5 | NA | CAKEGQYNEQFF | TGTGCCAAGGAGGGCCAGTACAATGAGCAGTTCTTC
TRBJ2-3 | TRBD2 | TRBV29-1 | few | CSVESSGGTDTQYF | TGCAGCGTTGAGTCTAGCGGGGGCACAGATACGCAGTATTTT
TRBJ2-2 | NA | TRBV7-9 | NA | CASSPPGNRNTGELFF | TGTGCCAGCAGCCCCCCAGGGAACCGGAACACCGGGGAGCTGTTTTTT
TRBJ1-4 | TRBD1 | TRBV5-5 | NA | CASRSATGAIEKLFF | TGTGCCAGCAGGTCCGCAACAGGGGCTATTGAAAAACTGTTTTTT
TRBJ2-3 | NA | TRBV10-3 | once | CAAQGQANTDTQYF | TGTGCCGCCCAGGGGCAGGCGAACACAGATACGCAGTATTTT
TRBJ2-7 | NA | TRBV6-5 | once | CASSRGTVNEQYF | TGTGCCAGCAGTCGCGGGACAGTCAACGAGCAGTACTTC
TRBJ2-1 | NA | TRBV5-1 | few | CASTRTSSNEQFF | TGCGCCAGCACCCGAACTAGTTCAAATGAGCAGTTCTTC
TRBJ2-1 | TRBD2 | TRBV6-5 | NA | CASSYRLAGGHNEQFF | TGTGCCAGCAGTTACCGACTAGCGGGAGGCCACAATGAGCAGTTCTTC
TRBJ1-2 | NA | TRBV25-1 | NA | CASSGGTRVGGYTF | TGTGCCAGCAGTGGGGGGACAAGGGTCGGTGGGTACACCTTC
TRBJ1-1 | NA | TRBV2 | NA | CASSVENRAEAFF | TGTGCCAGCAGCGTCGAGAACCGCGCTGAAGCTTTCTTT
TRBJ1-2 | NA | TRBV12-2 | NA | CASRLVTPPDRFYGYTF | TGTGCAAGTCGCTTAGTTACCCCTCCGGACAGGTTCTATGGCTACACCTTC
TRBJ1-1 | NA | TRBV21-1 | NA | CARAGGRSPPLNTEAFF | TGTGCGCGCGCAGGGGGCCGTTCCCCCCCACTGAACACTGAAGCTTTCTTT
TRBJ2-1 | TRBD2 | TRBV4-3 | NA | CASSRTSGYNEQFF | TGCGCCAGCAGCCGGACTAGCGGGTACAATGAGCAGTTCTTC
TRBJ2-3 | TRBD1 | TRBV5-6 | NA | CASSLSRGQGQYF | TGTGCCAGCAGCTTGTCCAGGGGGCAGGGGCAGTATTTT
TRBJ2-2 | NA | TRBV27 | NA | CASTGAGSDTGELFF | TGTGCCAGCACTGGCGCGGGGTCGGACACCGGGGAGCTGTTTTTT
TRBJ2-1 | TRBD1 | TRBV25-1 | once | CASSPGGTSYNEQFF | TGTGCCAGCAGTCCAGGGGGCACCTCCTACAATGAGCAGTTCTTC
TRBJ1-2 | TRBD1 | TRBV2 | NA | CASSPGQGKNYGYTF | TGTGCCAGCAGTCCCGGACAGGGGAAGAACTATGGCTACACCTTC
TRBJ2-7 | NA | TRBV6-5 | NA | CASSNRGGEQYF | TGTGCCAGCAGTAACAGGGGGGGCGAGCAGTACTTC
TRBJ2-7 | TRBD1 | TRBV5-6 | NA | CASSMGQDRVYEQYF | TGTGCCAGCAGCATGGGCCAGGACAGGGTATACGAGCAGTACTTC
TRBJ2-7 | NA | TRBV19 | NA | CASSARGSSYEQYF | TGTGCCAGTAGTGCGCGGGGAAGCTCCTACGAGCAGTACTTC
TRBJ2-1 | NA | TRBV7-6 | NA | CASSLGAQSYNEQFF | TGTGCCAGCAGCTTAGGGGCTCAGTCCTACAATGAGCAGTTCTTC
TRBJ2-2 | TRBD2 | TRBV6-5 | NA | CASSLRLAGATGELFF | TGTGCCAGCAGTTTAAGACTAGCGGGAGCGACCGGGGAGCTGTTTTTT
TRBJ2-1 | NA | TRBV7-2 | NA | CASSWTSYNEQFF | TGTGCCAGCAGTTGGACTTCTTACAATGAGCAGTTCTTC
TRBJ2-7 | TRBD2 | TRBV6-5 | NA | CASSSAGGTYEQYF | TGTGCCAGCAGTTCTGCGGGAGGGACCTACGAGCAGTACTTC
TRBJ2-7 | NA | TRBV2 | once | CASSTTLGGPEQYF | TGTGCCAGCAGTACTACCCTAGGAGGGCCCGAGCAGTACTTC
TRBJ2-2 | NA | TRBV9 | NA | CASAHPRTTVNTGELFF | TGTGCCAGCGCACATCCCCGGACAACCGTTAACACCGGGGAGCTGTTTTTT
TRBJ2-5 | TRBD1 | TRBV18 | NA | CASSAGTGPKETQYF | TGTGCCAGCTCGGCCGGGACAGGGCCTAAAGAGACCCAGTACTTC
TRBJ2-5 | TRBD2 | TRBV11-2 | NA | CASSLLAVYQETQYF | TGTGCCAGCAGCTTGCTAGCGGTTTACCAAGAGACCCAGTACTTC
TRBJ1-2 | TRBD1 | TRBV29-1 | NA | CSVRTGTNYGYTF | TGCAGCGTGCGGACAGGGACTAACTATGGCTACACCTTC
TRBJ2-1 | TRBD2 | TRBV10-1 | NA | CASSELAGAGEQFF | TGCGCCAGCAGTGAGCTAGCGGGAGCGGGAGAGCAGTTCTTC
TRBJ1-4 | NA | TRBV19 | NA | CASSPGRRGINEKLFF | TGTGCCAGTAGTCCCGGCCGGCGGGGGATTAATGAAAAACTGTTTTTT
TRBJ2-7 | TRBD2 | TRBV28 | once | CASTVSGRALNEQYF | TGTGCCAGCACCGTTAGCGGGAGGGCCCTAAACGAGCAGTACTTC